The 21 T cell receptor beta chains listed next were all sequenced from one sample in a study of CD8+ T cells in alopecia areata. RNA was isolated and reverse transcribed to cDNA, the sequencing template. TCRdb keeps only in-frame clones here, not all; method: immunoSEQ multiplex PCR. The sample contains some 110,000 clones, none of them singletons. The sequenced sample consisted of lesional skin. The receptors come from a C3H/HeJ mouse with alopecia areata. This strain's MHC haplotype is H2-k.

This clone came up a few times. Mouse germline and gene names are used. The DNA ends 4 residues before the CDR3 does, and the rest of the CDR3 is filled in from the germline J gene. V usage is TRBV17 and J usage is TRBJ2-7; 9 positions match TRBD1. CDR1 is MNHDT and CDR2 is YYDKIL in the germline V gene. Trimming cost V 0 bases and J 0 bases; bases outside gene matches: 6. The CDR3 sequence is 17 residues long. CDR3 DNA (partial): TGTGCTAGCAGTAGAGATCATGGGACAGGGAGCTCCTAT. Its translation is CASSRDHGTGSSY. The complete CDR3 protein is CASSRDHGTGSSYEQYF.

Comments on this clone: Gene names are the mouse ones. Coverage ceases 4 residues before the CDR3 finishes, and the germline J gene fills in the end. The chain carries TRBV17 and TRBJ2-1, with a weak D call TRBD2 (6 bases). This CDR3 comprises 15 residues. V dropped 1 base and J dropped 0 bases, with 7 bases sitting between them. Germline assignment: CDR1 MNHDT and CDR2 YYDKIL. The part of the CDR3 DNA that was read is TGTGCTAGCAGTAGAGGACTGGATAACTATGCT. This encodes CASSRGLDNYA. The full CDR3 protein reads CASSRGLDNYAEQFF.

To note about this clone: The listed genes are named as in mouse. The observed sequence ends 4 residues before the CDR3 terminus, with the missing tail filled in from the germline J gene. The chain has TRBV16 and TRBJ2-1; D possibly corresponds to TRBD1 (6 bases). Looked up from germline, CDR1 is SGHSA and CDR2 is FRNQAP. The CDR3 is 15 amino acids. V was trimmed by 3 bases and J by 1 base, leaving 10 bases between them. Partial CDR3 DNA: TGTGCAAGCAGCTTCCGGACAGAAAACTATGCT. Protein: CASSFRTENYA. In full, the CDR3 is CASSFRTENYAEQFF.

The table lists this clone with a few counts. This is likely an artifact of a read error, given a far larger clone one base away. Germline and genes: mouse. The read ends 4 residues before the CDR3 terminus; that terminus is restored from the germline J gene. The chain combines TRBV14 with TRBJ2-7, with D unclear. Per germline, CDR1 SGHDT and CDR2 FRDEAV. V lost 4 bases and J 3 bases, leaving 5 bases between the germline ends. The CDR3 runs to 11 residues. The sequenced CDR3 bases are TGTGCCAGCAGTAACAGCTAT. Amino acids: CASSNSY. The CDR3 in its entirety is CASSNSYEQYF.

This clone appeared a few times. The gene names given are mouse names. The read ends 4 residues shy of where the CDR3 ends; the end is completed using the germline J gene. The chain has TRBV1 and TRBJ1-1; 12 bases line up with TRBD1. This CDR3 region has 17 residues. The trim removed 0 bases at V and 3 bases at J, leaving 5 bases unmatched. Germline V gene sequence: CDR1 NSQYPW, CDR2 LRSPGD (reference sequence). CDR3 region: CTCSAEGTGGYDTEVFF. Partial CDR3 DNA: TGCACCTGCAGTGCAGAGGGGACAGGGGGCTACGACACA.

This clone was seen more than once but under ten times. Germline and genes: mouse. Read data end 4 residues before the CDR3 end; the end is taken from the germline J gene. V is TRBV13-3 and J is TRBJ2-7; 11 bases agree with TRBD1. The CDR3 is 14 amino acids. Germline V lookup: CDR1 NNHDY, CDR2 SYVADS. CDR3 bases read: TGTGCCAGCAGTGGGGACAGGGGGGGATAT. The encoded protein is CASSGDRGGY. In full, the CDR3 reads CASSGDRGGYEQYF.

This clone has just a few counts. Mouse gene names apply. Sequencing ends 4 residues short of the CDR3 end; the germline J gene provides the rest. This chain links TRBV1 with TRBJ2-7; a weak D match, TRBD2 (6 bases). Trimming cost V 3 bases and J 0 bases, with 9 bases left between them. The CDR3 totals 14 residues. CDR1 is NSQYPW, CDR2 LRSPGD, per germline (reference sequence). The CDR3 DNA, read in part, is TGCACCTGCAGTGCGTTGGGGGACTCCTAT. Protein sequence: CTCSALGDSY. The entire CDR3 protein is CTCSALGDSYEQYF.

Only a few counts were recorded for this clone. Genes and germline come from the mouse. The sequenced fragment ends 4 residues before the CDR3 boundary, so the rest is inferred from the germline J gene. V usage is TRBV19 and J usage is TRBJ1-1; 7 nucleotides match TRBD1. The CDR3 loop spans 13 amino acids. The V and J ends lost 7 bases and 1 base, in that order; junction bases with no gene match: 4. Germline loops: CDR1 FNHDT, CDR2 SITEND (reference sequence). The sequenced part of the CDR3 DNA is TGTGCCAGCTCCGGGACAGAAAACACA. It translates to CASSGTENT. From start to end, the CDR3 is CASSGTENTEVFF.

This clone was seen at least ten times. Mouse gene names and germline throughout. CDR3 in amino acids: CTCSADRQGNYAEQFF. The sequenced part of the CDR3 DNA is TGCACCTGCAGTGCAGATCGCCAGGGTAACTATGCT. V is TRBV1 and J is TRBJ2-1, with TRBD1 as a possible D gene (5 bases). Read coverage stops 4 residues before the CDR3 terminus; the germline J gene supplies the remainder. Germline CDR1 is NSQYPW and CDR2 is LRSPGD (reference sequence). The CDR3 length is 16 residues. Deletions cut 0 bases from V and 0 bases from J, with 9 bases between.

This clone showed up just a few times. Mouse gene names and germline throughout. The missing CDR3 end, 4 residues past where the read stops, is filled in from the germline J gene. The V gene is TRBV13-3, the J gene TRBJ1-1; TRBD1 matches at 9 bases. Germline V CDR1 and CDR2: NNHDY, SYVADS. V shed 0 bases and J 4 bases; nucleotides not matched to a gene: 4. The CDR3 extends over 15 amino acids. The CDR3 spells CASSDDGTGPTEVFF. CDR3 DNA (partial): TGTGCCAGCAGTGATGACGGGACAGGGCCCACA.

In the case of this clone: Gene names follow the mouse nomenclature. The CDR3 end is not reached by the read, which stops 4 residues before it; the germline J gene fills it in. This chain links TRBV5 with TRBJ1-1, with a possible D match to TRBD1 (6 bases). Looked up from germline, CDR1 is LGHNA and CDR2 is YNLKQL (reference sequence). The CDR3 sequence is 13 residues long. The sequenced part of the CDR3 DNA is TGTGCCAGCAGCCAAGATCAGGGGTCA. Residues: CASSQDQGS. The entire CDR3 protein is CASSQDQGSEVFF.

This clone was seen more than once but under ten times. The genes are named according to mouse. From the germline J gene comes the end of the CDR3, since the read stops 4 residues before it. This chain uses TRBV13-3 with TRBJ2-5; TRBD1 is a possible D gene (5 bases). The CDR3 contains 14 residues. Germline V gives CDR1 NNHDY, CDR2 SYVADS. This CDR3 reads CASSARTWADTQYF. CDR3 bases read: TGTGCCAGCAGTGCTCGGACATGGGCCGAC.

About this clone itself: Gene names follow the mouse nomenclature. The CDR3 goes on 4 residues after the read ends, and that part is filled in from the germline J gene. The V gene is TRBV17, the J gene TRBJ2-7, with TRBD2 identical over 9 bases. This CDR3 contains 16 residues. CDR1 and CDR2 from the germline V gene are MNHDT and YYDKIL. Trimming took 2 bases from V and 1 from J; bases not matched to a gene: 6. Here the CDR3 reads CASSRTHWGASYEQYF. The sequenced CDR3 bases are TGTGCTAGCAGTAGAACGCACTGGGGGGCTTCCTAT.

As for this clone: Germline and genes here are mouse. The read comes to an end 4 residues before the CDR3 does, leaving the germline J gene to fill in the end. V usage is TRBV14 and J usage is TRBJ2-4, with D unclear. Germline loops: CDR1 SGHDT, CDR2 FRDEAV. This CDR3 has 13 residues. Trimming left V 4 bases short and J 0 bases short, with 6 bases between. CDR3 in amino acids: CASSLDSQNTLYF. CDR3 bases read: TGTGCCAGCAGTCTGGATAGTCAAAAC.

This clone has more than one count but fewer than ten. These gene names are mouse names. The observed sequence ends 4 residues before the CDR3 terminus, with the missing tail filled in from the germline J gene. The V call is TRBV1, the J call TRBJ2-3; weak D call: TRBD2 (7 bases). The CDR3 covers 16 residues. The V end was cut by 0 bases, the J end by 3 bases, with 13 bases between. Germline V lookup: CDR1 NSQYPW, CDR2 LRSPGD (reference sequence). The sequenced part of the CDR3 DNA is TGCACCTGCAGTGCAGATCTGGGGGCAGGAGCAGAA. Translation: CTCSADLGAGAE. The entire CDR3 sequence reads CTCSADLGAGAETLYF.

Notes on this clone: Mouse gene names and germline throughout. CDR3 DNA (partial): TGTGCCAGCAGAGTAGAGGCCTAT. Amino acids: CASRVEAY. The whole CDR3 is CASRVEAYEQYF. The rearrangement links TRBV14 to TRBJ2-7; no definite D call. The read stops 4 residues short of the end of the CDR3; the missing end is completed from the germline J gene. Germline CDR1 is SGHDT and CDR2 is FRDEAV. With 5 bases removed from V and 2 bases from J, the gap between germline ends came to 8 bases. CDR3 size: 12 residues. The full variable domain, with the rest looked up from reference TRBV14 and TRBJ2-7, is EAGVTQSPRYAVLQEGQAVSFWCDPISGHDTLYWYQQPRDQGPQLLVYFRDEAVIDNSQLPSDRFSAVRPKGTNSTLKIQSAKQGDTATYLCASRVEAYEQYFGPGTRLTVL.

This clone was recorded many times. Mouse gene names and germline throughout. The read halts 4 residues ahead of the CDR3 end, with the missing end drawn from the germline J gene. The rearrangement joins TRBV13-3 to TRBJ1-2; TRBD1 might be the D (5 bases). The V end was cut by 0 bases, the J end by 0 bases, with 9 bases between. The V gene's germline CDR1 is NNHDY and CDR2 SYVADS. The CDR3 spans 15 residues. CDR3 sequence: CASSDDRTTNSDYTF. The DNA read from the CDR3 is TGTGCCAGCAGTGATGATCGGACAACAAACTCC.

This clone has just a few counts. Gene names and germline match the mouse. With the read ending 4 residues before the CDR3 end, the germline J gene is used to fill in that end. The chain has TRBV13-3 and TRBJ2-5; 10 positions match TRBD2. The germline gives CDR1 NNHDY, CDR2 SYVADS. J was trimmed by 3 bases and V by 2 bases; bases with no gene match: 6. This CDR3 is built from 16 residues. The DNA read from the CDR3 is TGTGCCAGCAGTGACCTGGGGGGGCGCGGACAAGAC. It codes for CASSDLGGRGQD. The whole CDR3 sequence reads CASSDLGGRGQDTQYF.

Of note for this clone: Mouse gene names and germline throughout. The read ends 4 residues before the CDR3 terminus; that terminus is restored from the germline J gene. This chain connects TRBV1 to TRBJ2-4; D uncertain. This CDR3 comprises 15 residues. Germline CDR1 reads NSQYPW; CDR2 reads LRSPGD (reference sequence). Trimming shortened V by 0 bases and J by 0 bases, and 7 bases separated the two germline ends. The CDR3 sequence: CTCSAEQHSQNTLYF. The sequenced part of the CDR3 DNA is TGCACCTGCAGTGCAGAACAACATAGTCAAAAC. Drawing the rest from reference TRBV1 and TRBJ2-4, the complete variable domain is VTLLEQNPRWRLVPRGQAVNLRCILKNSQYPWMSWYQQDLQKQLQWLFTLRSPGDKEVKSLPGADYLATRVTDTELRLQVANMSQGRTLYCTCSAEQHSQNTLYFGAGTRLSVL.

This clone came up many times. Genes and germline are mouse. The covered CDR3 bases are TGTGCCAGCACCCCGGGACAGGGTAGTGCAGAA. As protein: CASTPGQGSAE. The full-length CDR3 reads as CASTPGQGSAETLYF. The rearrangement uses TRBV13-3 and TRBJ2-3; 9 nucleotides line up with TRBD1. The CDR3 is cut off 4 residues early in the read; its end comes from the germline J gene. Germline V gives CDR1 NNHDY, CDR2 SYVADS. J lost 0 bases, V lost 6 bases, and 5 bases had no gene match. This CDR3 is built from 15 residues.

On this clone: Germline and genes: mouse. Read coverage stops 4 residues before the CDR3 terminus; the germline J gene supplies the remainder. This same CDR3 is encoded by further DNA sequences in the sample. V is TRBV19 and J is TRBJ2-4; D gene uncertain. The ends were cut back, 5 bases at V and 0 bases at J, with 10 bases in the middle. There are 14 residues in the CDR3. Germline CDR1 and CDR2: FNHDT and SITEND (reference sequence). The CDR3 DNA, read in part, is TGTGCCAGCAGCCCCCTGGAAAGTCAAAAC. Translating it yields CASSPLESQN. The CDR3 in full is CASSPLESQNTLYF.